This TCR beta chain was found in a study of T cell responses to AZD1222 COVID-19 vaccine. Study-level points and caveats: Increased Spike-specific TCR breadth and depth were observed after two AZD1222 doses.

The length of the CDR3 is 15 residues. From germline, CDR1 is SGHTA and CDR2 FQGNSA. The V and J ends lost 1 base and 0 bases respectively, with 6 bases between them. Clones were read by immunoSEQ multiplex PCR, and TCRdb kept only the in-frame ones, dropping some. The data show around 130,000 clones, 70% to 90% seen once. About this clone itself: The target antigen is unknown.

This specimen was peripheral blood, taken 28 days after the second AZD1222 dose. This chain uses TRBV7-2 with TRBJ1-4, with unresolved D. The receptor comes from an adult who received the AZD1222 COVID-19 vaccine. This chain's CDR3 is CASSLDLATNEKLFF. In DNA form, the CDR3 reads TGTGCCAGCAGCTTAGATCTCGCAACTAATGAAAAACTGTTTTTT.